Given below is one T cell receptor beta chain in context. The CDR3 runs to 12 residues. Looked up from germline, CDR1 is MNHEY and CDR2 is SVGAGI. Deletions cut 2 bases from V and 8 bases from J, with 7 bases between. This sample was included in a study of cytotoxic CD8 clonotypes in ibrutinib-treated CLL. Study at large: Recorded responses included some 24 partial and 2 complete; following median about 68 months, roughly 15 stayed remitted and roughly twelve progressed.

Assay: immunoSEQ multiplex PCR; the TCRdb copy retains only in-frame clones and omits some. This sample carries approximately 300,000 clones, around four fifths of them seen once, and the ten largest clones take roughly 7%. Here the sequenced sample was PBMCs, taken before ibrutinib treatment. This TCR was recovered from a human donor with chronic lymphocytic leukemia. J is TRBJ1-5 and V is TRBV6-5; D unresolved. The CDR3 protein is CASSYREEPQHF. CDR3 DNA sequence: TGTGCCAGCAGTTACAGGGAAGAGCCCCAGCATTTT.